These 32 T cell receptor beta chains came from one sample sequenced in a study of OX40 agonist ivuxolimab in advanced cancers. TCRdb keeps only in-frame clones here, not all; method: immunoSEQ multiplex PCR. The data show 60,000 to 75,000 clones, 92% seen once. The starting material was CD4+ or CD8+ T cells sorted from blood, obtained in a trial of the OX40 agonist ivuxolimab. The receptors come from an adult with an advanced solid tumor such as melanoma, head and neck, liver or kidney cancer.

The rearrangement links TRBV11-2 to TRBJ2-5; no reliable D call. The germline V gene has CDR1 SGHAT and CDR2 FQNNGV. V was pared by 5 bases and J by 6 bases, with 10 bases between. This CDR3 has 12 residues. CDR3 in amino acids: CASSTGPQTQYF. The CDR3 bases are TGTGCCAGCAGCACGGGCCCGCAGACCCAGTACTTC.

The V call is TRBV7-9, the J call TRBJ2-3; 10 nucleotides agree with TRBD2. The junction had 4 bases not matched to a gene; V was cut back by 3 bases and J by 1 base. The CDR3 spans 16 residues. Germline loops: CDR1 SEHNR, CDR2 FQNEAQ (reference sequence). CDR3 sequence (DNA): TGTGCCAGCAGCTTCCCTAGCGGGGGCGGCACAGATACGCAGTATTTT. Protein: CASSFPSGGGTDTQYF. Filled out from reference TRBV7-9 and TRBJ2-3, the complete variable domain reads DTGVSQNPRHKITKRGQNVTFRCDPISEHNRLYWYRQTLGQGPEFLTYFQNEAQLEKSRLLSDRFSAERPKGSFSTLEIQRTEQGDSAMYLCASSFPSGGGTDTQYFGPGTRLTVL.

The chain couples TRBV1 to TRBJ2-7; TRBD2, the table's D call, was not compared with the DNA. TRBV1 is termed a pseudogene. The CDR3 sequence is 13 residues long. As DNA, the CDR3 is TGCAACACCAGCAGGGGGGGATACTACGAGCAGTACTTC. Protein: CNTSRGGYYEQYF.

CDR3 loop: CASSLGQGASYGYTF. The CDR3 DNA sequence: TGCGCCAGCAGCTTGGGTCAGGGGGCGAGTTATGGCTACACCTTC. This rearrangement joins TRBV5-1 to TRBJ1-2; 8 positions match TRBD1. CDR3 length: 15 residues. Germline lookup yields CDR1 SGHRS and CDR2 YFSETQ. V shed 0 bases, J shed 5 bases, and the junction held 6 bases outside the gene matches.

The chain employs TRBV19 and TRBJ1-5, with D hard to call. The length of the CDR3 is 14 residues. From germline, CDR1 is LNHDA and CDR2 SQIVND (reference sequence). The germline V and J ends were trimmed by 1 base and 3 bases, with 7 bases remaining between them. DNA for the CDR3: TGTGCCAGTAGTATAGTAGGAGACAATCAGCCCCAGCATTTT. Translated: CASSIVGDNQPQHF.

V is TRBV27 and J is TRBJ2-7; 7 nucleotides align to TRBD1. V trimming: 0 bases; J trimming: 4 bases; junction bases outside the gene matches: 3. The CDR3 has 14 residues. Germline CDR1 reads MNHEY; CDR2 reads SMNVEV (reference sequence). For the CDR3, the DNA is TGTGCCAGCAGTTTATCGACAGGGTTGTACGAGCAGTACTTC. Amino acid sequence: CASSLSTGLYEQYF.

The chain recombines TRBV27 with TRBJ1-1; D not certain. This CDR3 contains 12 residues. Trimming left V 3 bases short and J 5 bases short, with 7 bases between. Per germline, CDR1 MNHEY and CDR2 SMNVEV (reference sequence). Written as DNA, the CDR3 is TGTGCCAGCAGTTTTTTTGGGACTGAAGCTTTCTTT. It codes for CASSFFGTEAFF.

This clone was counted a few times. This chain uses TRBV6-5 with TRBJ1-2; D is unclear. Trimming pared 3 bases from V and 4 bases from J, leaving 12 bases between. Germline CDR1 reads MNHEY; CDR2 reads SVGAGI. CDR3 size: 14 residues. The CDR3 DNA reads as TGTGCCAGCAGTTATGCAGAGGGATTCTATGGCTACACCTTC. Its protein is CASSYAEGFYGYTF.

In its sample, this clone is medium-sized. V usage is TRBV19 and J usage is TRBJ2-2, with 8 positions matching TRBD1. CDR3 length: 16 amino acids. V lost 4 bases, J lost 3 bases, and 7 bases stayed unmatched. In germline, CDR1 is LNHDA, CDR2 SQIVND (reference sequence). The CDR3 here is CASSNPRTGHTGELFF. In nucleotides, the CDR3 is TGTGCCAGTAGTAACCCCCGGACAGGGCACACCGGGGAGCTGTTTTTT.

V and J are TRBV11-2 and TRBJ1-3, with 9 bases that match TRBD1. CDR1 and CDR2 (germline): SGHAT, FQNNGV. The CDR3 contains 16 residues. J was trimmed by 4 bases and V by 0 bases; bases with no gene match: 4. Here the CDR3 reads CASSLDGTGTGNTIYF. The CDR3 region has the DNA TGTGCCAGCAGCTTAGATGGGACAGGGACCGGAAACACCATATATTTT.

This chain joins TRBV11-1 and TRBJ1-3; TRBD1 matches at 8 bases. Per germline, CDR1 SGHAT and CDR2 FQDESV (reference sequence). The CDR3 is 14 residues long. With 5 bases clipped from V and 5 bases from J, the junction kept 5 bases outside the gene matches. This CDR3 reads CASSKGQGRNTIYF. The CDR3 bases are TGTGCCAGCAGCAAAGGACAGGGCAGAAACACCATATATTTT. Full variable domain (remainder filled in from reference TRBV11-1 and TRBJ1-3): EAEVAQSPRYKITEKSQAVAFWCDPISGHATLYWYRQILGQGPELLVQFQDESVVDDSQLPKDRFSAERLKGVDSTLKIQPAELGDSAMYLCASSKGQGRNTIYFGEGSWLTVV.

J is TRBJ2-2 and V is TRBV4-3; no firm D call. This CDR3 is built from 15 residues. Trimming took 2 bases from V and 0 from J, leaving 7 bases between them. From germline, CDR1 is LGHNA and CDR2 YSLEER. CDR3 residues: CASSQLGTNTGELFF. Written as DNA, the CDR3 is TGCGCCAGCAGCCAACTAGGTACGAACACCGGGGAGCTGTTTTTT.

This clone has only a few counts. The rearrangement links TRBV7-6 to TRBJ2-3; possibly TRBD2 for D (5 bases). Looked up from germline, CDR1 is SGHVS and CDR2 is FNYEAQ. The CDR3 loop spans 15 amino acids. The germline V and J ends were trimmed by 1 base and 3 bases, with 11 bases remaining between them. The CDR3 nucleotides are TGTGCCAGCAGCTTAGGAGGGAGCTTGACAGATACGCAGTATTTT. This gives the protein CASSLGGSLTDTQYF.

The V call is TRBV14, the J call TRBJ2-4; D might be TRBD2 (7 bases). V was cut by 4 bases and J by 5 bases, with 12 bases left in between. The CDR3 extends over 14 amino acids. Germline CDR1 reads SGHDN; CDR2 reads FVKESK. CDR3 sequence (DNA): TGTGCCAGCAGCCCCCGGGGGGCAGAAAACATTCAGTACTTC. As protein: CASSPRGAENIQYF.

This chain links TRBV7-8 with TRBJ1-1; D remains ambiguous. Germline V lookup: CDR1 SGHVS, CDR2 FQNEAQ. V lost 5 bases and J lost 3, with 7 bases in between. The CDR3 has 12 residues. The CDR3 nucleotides read TGTGCCAGCAGCCTCCGGGACACTGAAGCTTTCTTT. This encodes CASSLRDTEAFF.

CDR3 in DNA: TGTGCCAGCAGAGCCGGGGCGGGGTCCGAGCAGTACTTC. This translates into CASRAGAGSEQYF. This sequence joins TRBV2 and TRBJ2-7; a weak D match, TRBD2 (6 bases). The V gene lost 6 bases and the J gene lost 6 bases, with 15 bases spanning the gap. The germline V gene has CDR1 SNHLY and CDR2 FYNNEI. This CDR3 has 13 amino acids.

This clone was recorded only once. This rearrangement joins TRBV29-1 to TRBJ1-1; D possibly corresponds to TRBD1 (5 bases). The CDR3 has 13 residues. Looked up from germline, CDR1 is SQVTM and CDR2 is ANQGSEA. Between the trimmed V and J ends, which lost 2 bases and 4 bases, there was a span of 11 bases. Here the CDR3 DNA reads TGCAGCGTTGAACAGGGCTGGGGCACTGAAGCTTTCTTT. It yields the protein CSVEQGWGTEAFF. Full variable domain (rest looked up from reference TRBV29-1 and TRBJ1-1): SAVISQKPSRDICQRGTSLTIQCQVDSQVTMMFWYRQQPGQSLTLIATANQGSEATYESGFVIDKFPISRPNLTFSTLTVSNMSPEDSSIYLCSVEQGWGTEAFFGQGTRLTVV.

This clone was picked up one time. The V call is TRBV7-9, the J call TRBJ2-1; 10 bases fit TRBD2. Germline CDR1 reads SEHNR; CDR2 reads FQNEAQ (reference sequence). The CDR3 has 19 residues. J gave up 0 bases and V 5 bases, and 13 bases lay outside the gene matches. The CDR3 reads CASSPSLRAGGSSYNEQFF. The CDR3 DNA reads TGTGCCAGCAGCCCGAGTTTGAGAGCGGGAGGGAGCTCCTACAATGAGCAGTTCTTC. Drawing the rest from reference TRBV7-9 and TRBJ2-1, the complete variable domain is DTGVSQNPRHKITKRGQNVTFRCDPISEHNRLYWYRQTLGQGPEFLTYFQNEAQLEKSRLLSDRFSAERPKGSFSTLEIQRTEQGDSAMYLCASSPSLRAGGSSYNEQFFGPGTRLTVL.

This clone was seen only a few times. Other DNA sequences of this sample code for an identical CDR3. The chain combines TRBV7-9 with TRBJ1-2; D possibly corresponds to TRBD1 (6 bases). The germline V gene encodes CDR1 SEHNR and CDR2 FQNEAQ (reference sequence). CDR3 length: 15 amino acids. The V end was cut by 5 bases, the J end by 0 bases, with 13 bases between. CDR3 DNA: TGTGCCAGCAGCCTCGAGGGGGGAGCTAACTATGGCTACACCTTC. It encodes CASSLEGGANYGYTF.

The gene calls are TRBV6-5 and TRBJ2-7; possible D gene TRBD1, 5 bases. Deletions cut 6 bases from V and 3 bases from J, with 18 bases between. The CDR3 is made up of 15 amino acids. In germline, CDR1 is MNHEY, CDR2 SVGAGI. CDR3 sequence: CASSHIMDIGYEQYF. The CDR3 nucleotides read TGTGCCAGCAGCCATATAATGGACATCGGCTACGAGCAGTACTTC.

The chain employs TRBV6-5 and TRBJ2-2, with D uncertain. From germline, CDR1 is MNHEY and CDR2 SVGAGI. The ends were cut back, 5 bases at V and 5 bases at J, with 6 bases in the middle. This CDR3 has 12 amino acids. The CDR3 nucleotides are TGTGCCAGCAGTAGGCAGACCGGGGAGCTGTTTTTT. Translated, it gives CASSRQTGELFF.

The rearrangement uses TRBV4-1 and TRBJ2-3, with TRBD2 matching over 8 bases. The CDR3 is 17 amino acids. Germline V CDR1 and CDR2: MGHRA, YSYEKL. Trimming took 1 base from V and 3 from J; bases not matched to a gene: 9. The CDR3 DNA reads as TGCGCCAGCAGCCAAGGTCCCGGGGGGGCCTTTACAGATACGCAGTATTTT. Residues: CASSQGPGGAFTDTQYF.

The chain has TRBV5-1 and TRBJ2-7, with TRBD1 matching 10 bases. Trimming removed 1 base from V and 1 base from J; junction bases left unmatched: 2. In germline, CDR1 is SGHRS, CDR2 YFSETQ. This CDR3 contains 15 residues. The CDR3 bases are TGCGCCAGCAGCTTGAGGACAGGGGGGTCCTACGAGCAGTACTTC. Translated: CASSLRTGGSYEQYF. Full variable domain (outside the CDR3, taken from reference TRBV5-1 and TRBJ2-7): KAGVTQTPRYLIKTRGQQVTLSCSPISGHRSVSWYQQTPGQGLQFLFEYFSETQRNKGNFPGRFSGRQFSNSRSEMNVSTLELGDSALYLCASSLRTGGSYEQYFGPGTRLTVT.

This chain uses TRBV6-5 with TRBJ2-7, with D possibly being TRBD2 (6 bases). This CDR3 has 13 residues. V shed 7 bases and J shed 5 bases, with 15 bases lying between them. The V gene's germline CDR1 is MNHEY and CDR2 SVGAGI. The CDR3 reads CASTNAGSDEQYF. The CDR3 bases are TGTGCCAGCACAAACGCCGGGAGTGACGAGCAGTACTTC.

This clone was recorded only once. The chain uses TRBV4-1 and TRBJ2-7; D is uncertain. CDR1 MGHRA and CDR2 YSYEKL come from the germline V gene. This CDR3 comprises 17 residues. V lost 0 bases, J lost 7 bases, and 22 bases lay in between. The chain's CDR3 is CASSQDYASAATGEQYF. CDR3 bases: TGCGCCAGCAGCCAAGATTATGCCTCGGCAGCGACCGGAGAGCAGTACTTC.

The genes are TRBV5-1 and TRBJ1-1; D may be TRBD1 (6 bases). Deletions cut 2 bases from V and 3 bases from J, with 11 bases between. There are 14 residues in the CDR3. Germline V gives CDR1 SGHRS, CDR2 YFSETQ. The CDR3 loop reads CASSFLQGDTEAFF. The CDR3, as DNA: TGCGCCAGCAGCTTTCTACAGGGAGACACTGAAGCTTTCTTT.

The V gene is TRBV29-1, the J gene TRBJ1-2, with D possibly TRBD1 on 6 matching bases. The V gene's germline CDR1 is SQVTM and CDR2 ANQGSEA. Trimming shortened V by 7 bases and J by 6 bases, and 12 bases separated the two germline ends. The CDR3 contains 11 residues. CDR3 in amino acids: CSAFSGDGYTF. As DNA, the CDR3 is TGCAGCGCCTTTTCAGGGGATGGCTACACCTTC. Complete variable domain (other parts from reference TRBV29-1 and TRBJ1-2): SAVISQKPSRDICQRGTSLTIQCQVDSQVTMMFWYRQQPGQSLTLIATANQGSEATYESGFVIDKFPISRPNLTFSTLTVSNMSPEDSSIYLCSAFSGDGYTFGSGTRLTVV.

The chain links TRBV5-4 to TRBJ2-3; 7 bases line up with TRBD2. Germline-derived CDR1 and CDR2 are SGHNT and YYREEE (reference sequence). With 3 bases clipped from V and 0 bases from J, the junction kept 4 bases outside the gene matches. There are 15 residues in the CDR3. CDR3 bases: TGTGCCAGCAGCTCCGGACTAGGAAGCACAGATACGCAGTATTTT. Its protein is CASSSGLGSTDTQYF.

The V call is TRBV7-3, the J call TRBJ2-1; D is unclear. V lost 1 base to trimming and J lost 1 base, with 8 bases between them. CDR3 size: 15 residues. Per germline, CDR1 SGHTA and CDR2 FQGTGA. The CDR3 region has the DNA TGTGCCAGCAGCTTAATCAGCAGTTCCTACAATGAGCAGTTCTTC. Encoded protein: CASSLISSSYNEQFF.

The J gene is TRBJ1-5, the V gene TRBV25-1; 9 nucleotides line up with TRBD1. Germline V lookup: CDR1 MGHDK, CDR2 SYGVNS. Losses at the gene ends were 7 bases for V and 10 bases for J; bases not matched to a gene: 8. This CDR3 region has 13 residues. This CDR3 is CASTGTGNIPQHF. The CDR3 nucleotides are TGTGCCAGCACCGGGACAGGGAATATTCCCCAGCATTTT.

The chain combines TRBV7-9 with TRBJ2-7, with D possibly being TRBD1 (5 bases). Trimming shortened V by 5 bases and J by 0 bases, and 17 bases separated the two germline ends. Germline-derived CDR1 and CDR2 are SEHNR and FQNEAQ (reference sequence). The CDR3 extends over 16 amino acids. The CDR3 is CASSPSQGLDSYEQYF. CDR3 DNA sequence: TGTGCCAGCAGCCCCTCGCAGGGATTAGACTCCTACGAGCAGTACTTC.

V usage is TRBV5-1 and J usage is TRBJ2-7, with a weak D call TRBD2 (5 bases). V dropped 0 bases and J dropped 6 bases, with 13 bases sitting between them. The CDR3 runs to 14 residues. CDR1 is SGHRS, CDR2 YFSETQ, per germline. CDR3 DNA: TGCGCCAGCAGCTTGGAGGCAGGAGGCCCCGAGCAGTACTTC. It is translated as CASSLEAGGPEQYF.